The sequence of this T cell receptor (beta chain) was determined in a study of response to subunit inactivated influenza vaccine. TCRdb analysed the RT-PCR reads with MiXCR anew, one entry per CDR3 protein. Among roughly 700,000 distinct CDR3 sequences listed, around 14% were seen once. A note on this clonotype: The antigen is undetermined.

Study results and caveats: New T cells are recruited in small numbers by each seasonal influenza vaccination, according to the authors' suggestion.

Sample: PBMCs from blood, taken 14 days before vaccination. The clonotype comes from a man aged 50 to 60 who received an inactivated influenza vaccine.

The CDR3 DNA reads TGCGCCAGCAGCCAATCAGGGATTCGGGCCTATGGCTACACCTTC. It codes for CASSQSGIRAYGYTF. The V and J genes are TRBV4-3 and TRBJ1-2; TRBD1 might be the D (5 bases). V shed 2 bases and J shed 4 bases, with 14 bases lying between them. CDR1 is LGHNA, CDR2 YSLEER, per germline. The CDR3 length is 15 residues.